This passage covers 12 T cell receptor beta chains from one sample sequenced in a study of blood T cell repertoires in COVID-19. TCRdb keeps only in-frame clones here, not all; method: immunoSEQ multiplex PCR. Found here are about 200,000 clones, around 82% of them singletons; the top ten hold around 7%. Sample: PBMCs or T cells enriched from blood (not recorded which). The receptor source for this set is a middle-aged man who had recovered from COVID-19.

This chain connects TRBV5-4 to TRBJ1-2; D might be TRBD1 (6 bases). Per the germline V gene, CDR1 is SGHNT and CDR2 is YYREEE (reference sequence). CDR3 length equals 19 residues. V was trimmed by 5 bases and J by 4 bases, leaving 30 bases between them. CDR3 in amino acids: CASSNLVGTRVPSGYGYTF. CDR3 DNA sequence: TGTGCCAGCAGTAACCTGGTCGGGACACGAGTCCCCTCGGGCTATGGCTACACCTTC.

The chain uses TRBV6-5 and TRBJ1-4, with 9 bases that match TRBD1. The CDR3 contains 15 residues. V lost 3 bases and J lost 8; bases outside the gene matches: 7. Germline V gives CDR1 MNHEY, CDR2 SVGAGI. In DNA form, the CDR3 reads TGTGCCAGCAGTTATAGCAGACAGGGGGGGGAAAAACTGTTTTTT. This gives the protein CASSYSRQGGEKLFF.

The V and J genes are TRBV11-2 and TRBJ1-2, with TRBD1 identical over 11 bases. Germline V gene data show CDR1 as SGHAT and CDR2 as FQNNGV. The CDR3 covers 15 residues. V trimming: 6 bases; J trimming: 7 bases; junction bases outside the gene matches: 10. CDR3 protein: CASRSPGQGDAGYTF. CDR3 nucleotides: TGTGCCAGCAGATCACCGGGACAGGGGGATGCTGGCTACACCTTC.

This chain uses TRBV27 with TRBJ1-2, with D perhaps matching TRBD1 (5 bases). The germline gives CDR1 MNHEY, CDR2 SMNVEV (reference sequence). The V end was cut by 5 bases, the J end by 8 bases, with 18 bases between. This CDR3 spans 14 amino acids. The DNA for the CDR3 is TGTGCCAGCAGTCGGGGGGACTCGCGTCTCGGCTACACCTTC. Amino acids: CASSRGDSRLGYTF.

The chain combines TRBV28 with TRBJ2-7, with TRBD1 identical over 9 bases. The CDR3 runs 13 residues. V dropped 3 bases and J dropped 8; count of bases not matched to a gene: 5. Germline CDR1 MDHEN, CDR2 SYDVKM. The CDR3 sequence: CASSLGQGTKQYF. The DNA for the CDR3 is TGTGCCAGCAGTTTGGGACAGGGCACGAAGCAGTACTTC.

This chain links TRBV10-1 with TRBJ1-4, with D unclear. CDR1 is WNHNN and CDR2 is SYGVQD in the germline V gene (reference sequence). The CDR3 is made up of 17 amino acids. V was clipped by 2 bases and J by 0 bases, with 13 bases between them. CDR3 in amino acids: CASSETQHQATNEKLFF. The CDR3 bases are TGCGCCAGCAGTGAGACCCAACACCAAGCAACTAATGAAAAACTGTTTTTT.

The chain joins TRBV28 to TRBJ1-2, with TRBD1 matching over 10 bases. The CDR3 runs 18 residues. Germline V gene lookup returns CDR1 MDHEN and CDR2 SYDVKM. Trimming took 4 bases from V and 1 from J; bases not matched to a gene: 12. In DNA, the CDR3 is TGTGCCAGCAGTTCTTCCCCCGGACAGGGGGGGATTAACTATGGCTACACCTTC. Protein sequence: CASSSSPGQGGINYGYTF.

The V call is TRBV9, the J call TRBJ2-2, with D unclear. Germline V gene lookup returns CDR1 SGDLS and CDR2 YYNGEE. Deletions cut 3 bases from V and 3 bases from J, with 9 bases between. The CDR3 is 14 amino acids. The CDR3 reads CASSAHTDTGELFF. CDR3 nucleotide sequence: TGTGCCAGCAGCGCACATACAGACACCGGGGAGCTGTTTTTT.

CDR3 in amino acids: CASSLIGGTRTYNEQFF. The CDR3 region has the DNA TGTGCCAGCAGCTTAATCGGCGGGACTAGAACGTACAATGAGCAGTTCTTC. This chain joins TRBV7-3 and TRBJ2-1, with 8 bases lining up with TRBD2. The CDR3 totals 17 residues. V shed 1 base and J 4 bases; nucleotides not matched to a gene: 9. The germline gives CDR1 SGHTA, CDR2 FQGTGA. Based on the CDR3 plus reference TRBV7-3 and TRBJ2-1, the full variable domain is GAGVSQTPSNKVTEKGKYVELRCDPISGHTALYWYRQSLGQGPEFLIYFQGTGAADDSGLPNDRFFAVRPEGSVSTLKIQRTERGDSAVYLCASSLIGGTRTYNEQFFGPGTRLTVL.

The chain links TRBV19 to TRBJ1-6, with a weak D call TRBD1 (5 bases). V gave up 3 bases and J gave up 9 bases, with 9 bases separating them. Germline-derived CDR1 and CDR2 are LNHDA and SQIVND (reference sequence). The CDR3 length is 13 residues. CDR3 coding DNA: TGTGCCAGTAGTATTCGACAGCTTTCACCCCTCCACTTT. Residues: CASSIRQLSPLHF.

The gene calls are TRBV5-6 and TRBJ1-2, with a weak D call TRBD1 (5 bases). The germline gives CDR1 SGHDT, CDR2 YYEEEE. The CDR3 spans 16 residues. Trimming left V 1 base short and J 6 bases short, with 19 bases between. The CDR3 coding sequence is TGTGCCAGCAGCTTGTTAAATATGGCAGGGAGGGATGGCTACACCTTC. This translates into CASSLLNMAGRDGYTF.

This clone was picked up one time. The chain has TRBV29-1 and TRBJ1-1; D gene ambiguous. V shed 7 bases and J shed 1 base, with 13 bases lying between them. The germline CDR1 and CDR2 sequences are SQVTM and ANQGSEA. The CDR3 length is 13 residues. CDR3 bases: TGCAGCGCTCGACGGGGTACGAACACTGAAGCTTTCTTT. Translation gives CSARRGTNTEAFF.